This TCR beta chain was sequenced for a study of T-cell reconstitution after alpha-beta-depleted transplantation in children. The authors prepared the TCRbeta library with unique molecular identifiers. TCRdb passed the PCR reads through MiXCR, listing each CDR3 protein once. This sample carries around 96,000 distinct CDR3 sequences, more than 9% of them seen once, and the ten largest clones take approximately 13%. This CDR3 has 13 amino acids. Per germline, CDR1 MNHEY and CDR2 SVGEGT. This clonotype was counted only a few times. Sequencing used PBMCs from the stem cell graft donor, obtained from the stem cell graft. This sequence joins TRBV6-2 or TRBV6-3 and TRBJ2-2; no clear D. This receptor was identified in a human donor who donated a stem cell graft to a child with inherited bone marrow failure. Here the CDR3 reads CAMAAIRFGELFF. DNA for the CDR3: TGTGCTATGGCTGCCATAAGGTTCGGGGAGCTGTTTTTT.